The clone carrying this TCR beta chain came up once. The antigen is undetermined. From germline, CDR1 is SQVTM and CDR2 ANQGSEA. This CDR3 comprises 14 residues. The V gene lost 0 bases and the J gene lost 7 bases, with 15 bases spanning the gap. Frozen PBMC stocks contributed roughly 2 micrograms of genomic DNA to the TCR beta libraries. This sample is part of a study of cytotoxic CD8 clonotypes in ibrutinib-treated CLL. About the research overall: Treatment had run for a median approximately eleven months, range 6 to 36, when response samples were taken. Regarding the study as a whole: There were few public clonotypes, and on treatment they contracted or stayed stable.

Depths of 1 in 200,000 to 1 in 1 million T cells were the sequencing target. Some clones are missing from TCRdb's copy, which holds only in-frame ones; the method was immunoSEQ multiplex PCR. The repertoire has some 120,000 clones, about 53% of them found once; the top ten carry 37%. This receptor was obtained from a human donor with chronic lymphocytic leukemia. The sample consisted of PBMCs, taken after 24 months of ibrutinib treatment. V gene TRBV29-1 combines with J gene TRBJ2-5; D is possibly TRBD1 or TRBD2 (5 bases each). The CDR3 region is CSVEDRDGSSTQYF. The CDR3 DNA follows: TGCAGCGTTGAAGACCGGGACGGTAGTTCGACCCAGTACTTC.